These T cell receptor beta chains were read from a single sample in a study of blood T cell repertoires in COVID-19. Here immunoSEQ multiplex PCR was the method, and the copy in TCRdb shows in-frame clones only, minus some. The data contain hundreds of thousands of clones, about nine tenths of them singletons. The sample consisted of PBMCs or T cells enriched from blood (not recorded which). The receptors shown here come from a man aged 25-40 years who had recovered from COVID-19. Both conserved end residues are part of each CDR3. D genes are given only for firm matches. Clone size is given for some rows only: seen once, a few or many times, or a class if the clone is expanded.

J,V,size,D,CDR3,DNA
TRBJ1-2,TRBV13,-,-,CASSPQGVDGYTF,TGTGCCAGCAGCCCACAGGGTGTGGATGGCTACACCTTC
TRBJ2-7,TRBV6-5,-,-,CASSYSGPPAGEQYF,TGTGCCAGCAGTTACTCGGGCCCCCCGGCCGGCGAGCAGTACTTC
TRBJ2-3,TRBV21-1,-,-,CASSKESGTSGRASLSTDTQYF,TGTGCCAGCAGCAAGGAATCGGGGACTAGCGGGAGGGCCTCTTTGAGCACAGATACGCAGTATTTT
TRBJ2-2,TRBV2,-,TRBD2,CARRGLAGGPGTGELFF,TGTGCCAGGAGGGGACTAGCGGGAGGGCCCGGAACCGGGGAGCTGTTTTTT
TRBJ1-6,TRBV7-9,-,TRBD1,CASSARQGVDSPLHF,TGTGCCAGCAGCGCAAGACAGGGGGTCGATTCACCCCTCCACTTT
TRBJ2-3,TRBV12-5,-,TRBD1,CASATGGTDTQYF,TGTGCTAGTGCGACAGGGGGCACAGATACGCAGTATTTT
TRBJ2-5,TRBV5-4,-,TRBD2,CASSRRTSGGQETQYF,TGTGCCAGCAGCAGAAGGACTAGCGGGGGGCAAGAGACCCAGTACTTC
TRBJ1-2,TRBV5-4,-,TRBD1,CASSTGTGVSYGYTF,TGTGCCAGCAGCACCGGGACAGGGGTTTCCTATGGCTACACCTTC
TRBJ1-2,TRBV6-6,-,TRBD1,CASSRNHRDRSRDGYTF,TGTGCCAGCAGCCGAAACCATCGGGACAGGAGTAGGGATGGCTACACCTTC
TRBJ2-7,TRBV27,-,-,CASRGTRAYEQYF,TGTGCCAGCCGGGGAACTCGGGCCTACGAGCAGTACTTC
TRBJ1-1,TRBV18,-,-,CASSSTDPNTEAFF,TGTGCCAGCTCATCGACAGATCCGAACACTGAAGCTTTCTTT
TRBJ2-7,TRBV25-1,-,-,CASSDRDTPNREQYF,TGTGCCAGCAGTGACCGGGACACCCCAAATCGGGAGCAGTACTTC
TRBJ1-2,TRBV4-1,-,-,CASSRGQGSYGYTF,TGCGCCAGCAGCCGAGGACAAGGATCCTATGGCTACACCTTC
TRBJ2-1,TRBV18,-,TRBD2,CASSTTGTSGSNEQFF,TGTGCCAGCTCCACTACAGGGACTAGCGGGAGTAATGAGCAGTTCTTC
TRBJ1-2,TRBV12-3/TRBV12-4,few,-,CASRLDGSYGYTF,TGTGCCAGCAGACTAGACGGGAGCTATGGCTACACCTTC
TRBJ2-1,TRBV5-4,-,TRBD2,CASSGGLAGGVEQFF,TGTGCCAGCAGCGGGGGGCTAGCGGGAGGGGTTGAGCAGTTCTTC
TRBJ1-2,TRBV7-9,once,-,CASSSTDITRVLYGYTF,TGTGCCAGCAGCTCGACGGACATCACTCGTGTCCTTTATGGCTACACCTTC
TRBJ2-2,TRBV29-1,-,-,CSVEDPGVAGELFF,TGCAGCGTTGAAGATCCGGGAGTGGCCGGGGAGCTGTTTTTT
TRBJ2-7,TRBV4-1,-,-,CASSQGQNYEQYF,TGCGCCAGCAGCCAGGGACAAAATTACGAGCAGTACTTC
TRBJ2-2,TRBV7-9,-,-,CASSPFGLASDTGELFF,TGTGCCAGCAGCCCCTTCGGGCTAGCGTCGGACACCGGGGAGCTGTTTTTT
TRBJ1-1,TRBV5-1,-,TRBD1,CASSGVPGQGFNTEAFF,TGCGCCAGCAGCGGCGTCCCGGGACAGGGTTTTAACACTGAAGCTTTCTTT
TRBJ2-3,TRBV5-1,-,TRBD2,CASRAGASTDTQYF,TGCGCCAGCCGAGCGGGGGCTAGCACAGATACGCAGTATTTT
TRBJ2-1,TRBV7-2,-,TRBD2,CASRSGTSSYNEQFF,TGTGCCAGCAGATCCGGGACTAGCTCCTACAATGAGCAGTTCTTC
TRBJ1-6,TRBV19,-,-,CATTPRGNSPLHF,TGTGCCACCACCCCAAGGGGGAATTCACCCCTCCACTTT
TRBJ1-2,TRBV27,-,-,CASSLSGAGGAHRDGYTF,TGTGCCAGCAGTTTATCAGGCGCGGGGGGGGCTCATAGGGATGGCTACACCTTC
TRBJ1-1,TRBV27,-,-,CASSLSTYTEAFF,TGTGCCAGCAGTCTCTCTACTTACACTGAAGCTTTCTTT